Listed below are T cell receptor beta chains from one sample, sequenced in a study of naive and memory T cell subsets. TCRdb passed the UMI-ligation and nested PCR reads through MiXCR, listing each CDR3 protein once. The sample carries 81,000 or so distinct CDR3 sequences, more than 6.5% recorded once. The sequencing sample was made of central memory CD4+ T cells from blood. Receptors were obtained from a human donor in good health. The CDR3 runs from the conserved cysteine through the conserved F or W. A D gene is named only where the DNA matches it firmly. Clone size is not always given. Where it is, it says once, few, many or a class for expanded clones.

D	J	V	size	DNA	CDR3
NA	TRBJ2-7	TRBV29-1	NA	TGCAGCGTTGCTGGCAGGACCTACGAGCAGTACTTC	CSVAGRTYEQYF
NA	TRBJ1-5	TRBV7-2	many	TGTGCCAGCAGCTTAGCCCGGGTTCCCGGTCAGCCCCAGCATTTT	CASSLARVPGQPQHF
TRBD2	TRBJ2-3	TRBV3-1	few	TGTGCCAGCAGCCAAGATCACGGGGGGGGCCAAAGAGATACGCAGTATTTT	CASSQDHGGGQRDTQYF
NA	TRBJ1-2	TRBV3-1	many	TGTGCCAGCAGCCAAGAGAGTGGAGGGGGGATCGGCTACACCTTC	CASSQESGGGIGYTF
NA	TRBJ1-2	TRBV3-1	many	TGTGCCAGCAGCGTCAGGGGAGGCGGCGGCTACACCTTC	CASSVRGGGGYTF
TRBD1	TRBJ1-4	TRBV12-3/TRBV12-4	few	TGTGCCAGCAGTAGCCAGGGGGGCGATGAAAAACTGTTTTTT	CASSSQGGDEKLFF
NA	TRBJ1-6	TRBV3-1	many	TGTGCCAGCAGCCCCCGGACGGGACCTTTCTCCTATAATTCACCCCTCCACTTT	CASSPRTGPFSYNSPLHF
TRBD2	TRBJ2-7	TRBV4-2	NA	TGTGCCAGCAGCCAAGATGGCACTAGCGGATCCTACGAGCAGTACTTC	CASSQDGTSGSYEQYF
NA	TRBJ2-3	TRBV7-2	many	TGTGCCAGCAGCCCCAGTGGACAGTTCACAGATACGCAGTATTTT	CASSPSGQFTDTQYF
NA	TRBJ1-2	TRBV4-3	many	TGCGCCAGCAGCCAAGGTGCTGACACTCGTGGTTATGGCTACACCTTC	CASSQGADTRGYGYTF
NA	TRBJ1-3	TRBV4-3	many	TGCGCCAGCAGCCAAGATTTCTTCCAGGGTGACACCATATATTTT	CASSQDFFQGDTIYF
NA	TRBJ2-1	TRBV3-1	many	TGTGCCAGCAGCCAAGCTGGCCACGGCCCCCAGGGCACAAATGAGCAGTTCTTC	CASSQAGHGPQGTNEQFF
NA	TRBJ1-1	TRBV14	few	TGTGCCAGCAGCCAAGAAGCATTCCAAGATAACACTGAAGCTTTCTTT	CASSQEAFQDNTEAFF
TRBD2	TRBJ2-1	TRBV5-1	few	TGCGCCAGCAGCTCCGGGGGGGCCGGTCCAGGGCAGTTCTTC	CASSSGGAGPGQFF